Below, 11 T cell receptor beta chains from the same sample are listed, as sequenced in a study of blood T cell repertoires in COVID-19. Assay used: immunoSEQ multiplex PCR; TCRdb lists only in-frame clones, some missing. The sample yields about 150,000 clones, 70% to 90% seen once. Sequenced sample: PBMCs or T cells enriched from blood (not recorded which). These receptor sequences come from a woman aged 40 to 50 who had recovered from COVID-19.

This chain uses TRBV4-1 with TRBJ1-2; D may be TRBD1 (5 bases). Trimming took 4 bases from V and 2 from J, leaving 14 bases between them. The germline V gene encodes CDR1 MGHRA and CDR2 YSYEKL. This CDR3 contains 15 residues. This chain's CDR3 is CASSPDTGFNYGYTF. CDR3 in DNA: TGCGCCAGCAGCCCTGATACAGGTTTCAACTATGGCTACACCTTC.

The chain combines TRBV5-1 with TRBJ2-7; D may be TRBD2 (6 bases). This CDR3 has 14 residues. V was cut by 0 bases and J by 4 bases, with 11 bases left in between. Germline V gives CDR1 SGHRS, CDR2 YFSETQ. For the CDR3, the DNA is TGCGCCAGCAGCTTGGAAATTGGGACTTACGAGCAGTACTTC. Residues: CASSLEIGTYEQYF.

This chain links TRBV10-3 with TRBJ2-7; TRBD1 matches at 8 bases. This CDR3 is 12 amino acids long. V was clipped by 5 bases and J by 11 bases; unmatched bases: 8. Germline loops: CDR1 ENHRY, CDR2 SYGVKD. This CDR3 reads CAISTGQAGEYF. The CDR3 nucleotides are TGTGCCATCAGTACGGGACAGGCGGGCGAGTACTTC.

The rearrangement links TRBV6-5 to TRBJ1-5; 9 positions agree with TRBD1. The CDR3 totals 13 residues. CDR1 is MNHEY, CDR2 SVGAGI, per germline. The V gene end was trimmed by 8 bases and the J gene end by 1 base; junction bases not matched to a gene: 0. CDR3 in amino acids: CASGQGSNQPQHF. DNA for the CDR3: TGTGCCAGCGGACAGGGGAGCAATCAGCCCCAGCATTTT.

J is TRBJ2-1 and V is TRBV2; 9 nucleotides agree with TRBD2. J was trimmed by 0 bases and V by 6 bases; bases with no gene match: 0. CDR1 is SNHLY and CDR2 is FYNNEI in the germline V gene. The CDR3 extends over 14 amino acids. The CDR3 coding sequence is TGTGCCAGCAGGCGGGAGGGCTCCTACAATGAGCAGTTCTTC. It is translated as CASRREGSYNEQFF.

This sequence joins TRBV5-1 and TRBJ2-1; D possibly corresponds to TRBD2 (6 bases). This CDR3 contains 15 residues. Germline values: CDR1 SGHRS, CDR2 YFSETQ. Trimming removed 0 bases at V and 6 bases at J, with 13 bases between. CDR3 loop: CASSLEVAEGNEQFF. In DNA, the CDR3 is TGCGCCAGCAGCTTGGAGGTAGCGGAGGGCAATGAGCAGTTCTTC. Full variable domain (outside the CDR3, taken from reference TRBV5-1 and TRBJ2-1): KAGVTQTPRYLIKTRGQQVTLSCSPISGHRSVSWYQQTPGQGLQFLFEYFSETQRNKGNFPGRFSGRQFSNSRSEMNVSTLELGDSALYLCASSLEVAEGNEQFFGPGTRLTVL.

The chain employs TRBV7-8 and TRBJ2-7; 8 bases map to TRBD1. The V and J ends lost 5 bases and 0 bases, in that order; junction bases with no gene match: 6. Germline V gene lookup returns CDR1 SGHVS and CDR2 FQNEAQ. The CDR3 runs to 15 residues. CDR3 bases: TGTGCCAGCAGCGACCTAACAGGGGGCTCCTACGAGCAGTACTTC. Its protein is CASSDLTGGSYEQYF.

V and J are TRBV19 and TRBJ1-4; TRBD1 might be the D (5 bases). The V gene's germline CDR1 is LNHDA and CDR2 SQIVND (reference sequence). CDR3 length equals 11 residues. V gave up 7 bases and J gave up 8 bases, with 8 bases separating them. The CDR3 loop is CASKGYEKLFF. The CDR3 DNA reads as TGTGCCAGTAAGGGGTACGAAAAACTGTTTTTT.

CDR3 DNA: TGTGCCAGTAGTATCTGGGCAGAAAATTCACCCCTCCACTTT. This sequence encodes CASSIWAENSPLHF. J is TRBJ1-6 and V is TRBV19; D call uncertain. V was trimmed by 3 bases and J by 7 bases, leaving 10 bases between them. Germline V gives CDR1 LNHDA, CDR2 SQIVND (reference sequence). The CDR3 extends over 14 amino acids.

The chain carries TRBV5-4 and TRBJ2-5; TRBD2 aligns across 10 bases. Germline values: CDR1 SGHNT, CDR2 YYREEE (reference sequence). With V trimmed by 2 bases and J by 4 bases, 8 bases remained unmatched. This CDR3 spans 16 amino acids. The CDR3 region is CASSFLAGEVGETQYF. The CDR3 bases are TGTGCCAGCAGCTTCCTAGCGGGAGAAGTGGGAGAGACCCAGTACTTC.

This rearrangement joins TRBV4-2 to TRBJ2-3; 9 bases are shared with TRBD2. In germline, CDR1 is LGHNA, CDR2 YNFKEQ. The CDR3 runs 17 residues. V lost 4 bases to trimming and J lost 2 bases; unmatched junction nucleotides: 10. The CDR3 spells CASSPTASGNPTDTQYF. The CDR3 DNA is TGTGCCAGCAGCCCGACGGCTAGCGGGAACCCCACAGATACGCAGTATTTT.